This entry lists 15 T cell receptor beta chains sequenced from one sample in a study of regulatory T cells in long-lasting Graves disease (dated by TCRdb to the early 2020s). Library preparation employed multiplex PCR. The sample was run on an Illumina HiSeq 4000. iRepertoire HTBI primers and Arm-PCR amplification of CDR3 regions were used to construct TCR beta libraries. TCRdb itself trimmed the public reads at Q25 with fastp, ran MiXCR and retained productive beta chains. Duplicate CDR3 protein sequences are folded into a single record with the most common DNA and genes. The sample yields roughly 420,000 distinct CDR3 sequences; less than 20% were counted once. In total, the top ten clones hold approximately 11% of the sample. The time point label, as the study defines it: newly diagnosed GD, antithyroid drugs for less than 3 months. For both TCR sequencing and RNA sequencing, RNA was extracted from PBMCs using TRIzol.

In addition, the sample was reused for a study of T cells in Graves' hyperthyroidism and ophthalmopathy.

This specimen was peripheral blood mononuclear cells (PBMCs), taken at new diagnosis, from a patient treated with antithyroid drugs. The source is a woman in her twenties or thirties with Graves disease. Donor details come from another sample of the same person, matched by shared clones.

This clonotype occurred many times. This sequence joins TRBV27 and TRBJ1-2; D call uncertain. The CDR3 consists of 13 residues. The V and J ends lost 4 bases and 8 bases respectively, with 14 bases between them. CDR1 and CDR2 (germline): MNHEY, SMNVEV (reference sequence). CDR3: CASSSPTGRGYTF. The CDR3 DNA follows: TGTGCCAGCAGTTCCCCAACGGGGAGGGGCTACACCTTC.

This clonotype turned up a few times. J is TRBJ1-1 and V is TRBV5-1; D may be TRBD1 (6 bases). Deletions cut 5 bases from V and 7 bases from J, with 15 bases between. Germline V gene sequence: CDR1 SGHRS, CDR2 YFSETQ. CDR3 length equals 13 residues. This chain's CDR3 is CASRQGSGIEAFF. The CDR3, as DNA: TGCGCCAGCAGACAGGGTTCCGGGATTGAAGCTTTCTTT.

This clonotype came up many times. The chain recombines TRBV18 with TRBJ1-3; 7 positions agree with TRBD1. After removal of 3 bases from V and 4 bases from J, the junction contained 9 bases not matched to a gene. Looked up from germline, CDR1 is KGHSH and CDR2 is LQKENI. The CDR3 is made up of 16 amino acids. CDR3 residues: CASSPDRRILGNTIYF. CDR3 nucleotide sequence: TGTGCCAGCTCACCGGACAGGAGGATTCTAGGAAACACCATATATTTT.

Ten or more counts support this clonotype. The V call is TRBV7-9, the J call TRBJ2-5; 10 bases align to TRBD1. The J segment lost 5 bases and the V segment lost 4 bases, leaving 10 bases of the junction unmatched. This CDR3 comprises 16 residues. CDR1 and CDR2 from the germline V gene are SEHNR and FQNEAQ (reference sequence). The chain's CDR3 is CASSSRRQGAKETQYF. The DNA of the CDR3 is TGTGCCAGCAGCTCGCGTCGACAGGGGGCTAAGGAGACCCAGTACTTC.

This clonotype occurred many times. The rearrangement joins TRBV14 to TRBJ2-7; 10 nucleotides agree with TRBD1. The V gene's germline CDR1 is SGHDN and CDR2 FVKESK. V shed 5 bases, J shed 5 bases, and the junction held 6 bases outside the gene matches. CDR3 size: 14 residues. The CDR3 sequence is CASSSDRGFHEQYF. CDR3 DNA sequence: TGTGCCAGCAGCTCGGACAGGGGGTTCCACGAGCAGTACTTC.

In this sample, this clonotype turned up many times. This chain connects TRBV6-1 to TRBJ2-1; TRBD2 matches at 11 bases. Germline trimming cut 6 bases from V and 6 bases from J; bases unmatched to any gene: 19. The germline V gene has CDR1 MNHNS and CDR2 SASEGT. The length of the CDR3 is 19 residues. CDR3 coding DNA: TGTGCCAGCAGCCTATCATTAGGGCTACTAGCGGGAGCTTCCAATGAGCAGTTCTTC. It encodes CASSLSLGLLAGASNEQFF.

The chain recombines TRBV6-5 with TRBJ2-1, with TRBD2 matching over 11 bases. Germline CDR1 and CDR2: MNHEY and SVGAGI. The J segment lost 0 bases and the V segment lost 4 bases, leaving 8 bases of the junction unmatched. This CDR3 spans 18 amino acids. The CDR3 region has the DNA TGTGCCAGCAGTTCGATAGCGGGAGGGGAAAGCTCCTACAATGAGCAGTTCTTC. Translation gives CASSSIAGGESSYNEQFF.

This clonotype was found many times. The chain carries TRBV20-1 and TRBJ2-3; the D is unclear. CDR1 DFQATT and CDR2 SNEGSKA come from the germline V gene (reference sequence). The CDR3 is 14 amino acids. Trimming took off 2 bases at V and 5 bases at J, with 14 bases between the two ends. CDR3 in DNA: TGCAGTGCTAGAAACAGCAAATCCGGAGATACGCAGTATTTT. Translating it yields CSARNSKSGDTQYF.

This clonotype was found many times. The V and J genes are TRBV13 and TRBJ2-3; D ambiguous. The V and J ends lost 5 bases and 2 bases respectively, with 17 bases between them. The CDR3 length is 16 residues. The germline V gene has CDR1 PRHDT and CDR2 FYEKMQ (reference sequence). The CDR3 DNA is TGTGCCAGCAGCCCTCCGTACGGCTCGTCCACAGATACGCAGTATTTT. It codes for CASSPPYGSSTDTQYF. Complete variable domain (other parts from reference TRBV13 and TRBJ2-3): AAGVIQSPRHLIKEKRETATLKCYPIPRHDTVYWYQQGPGQDPQFLISFYEKMQSDKGSIPDRFSAQQFSDYHSELNMSSLELGDSALYFCASSPPYGSSTDTQYFGPGTRLTVL.

The V call is TRBV5-1, the J call TRBJ2-1; 15 bases are shared with TRBD2. J was trimmed by 10 bases and V by 5 bases; bases with no gene match: 7. This CDR3 contains 15 residues. Germline CDR1 and CDR2: SGHRS and YFSETQ. CDR3 amino acids: CASREGLAGGYEQFF. The CDR3 nucleotides read TGCGCCAGCAGAGAGGGACTAGCGGGAGGATACGAGCAGTTCTTC.

This clonotype was counted many times. The rearrangement uses TRBV28 and TRBJ2-3, with D perhaps TRBD1 (5 bases). This CDR3 contains 14 residues. The V end lost 3 bases, the J end lost 5 bases, and 12 bases lay between the germline ends. Germline V lookup: CDR1 MDHEN, CDR2 SYDVKM. The CDR3 region is CASSLLGVGDTQYF. CDR3 coding DNA: TGTGCCAGCAGTTTGTTAGGGGTTGGAGATACGCAGTATTTT. Complete variable domain (other parts from reference TRBV28 and TRBJ2-3): DVKVTQSSRYLVKRTGEKVFLECVQDMDHENMFWYRQDPGLGLRLIYFSYDVKMKEKGDIPEGYSVSREKKERFSLILESASTNQTSMYLCASSLLGVGDTQYFGPGTRLTVL.

In this sample, this clonotype turned up many times. J is TRBJ2-1 and V is TRBV30; D is uncertain. This CDR3 is 14 amino acids long. Looked up from germline, CDR1 is GTSNPN and CDR2 is SVGIG (reference sequence). Trimming pared 4 bases from V and 0 bases from J, leaving 10 bases between. CDR3 sequence reads: CAWTPGSSYNEQFF. The CDR3, as DNA: TGTGCCTGGACCCCAGGTAGCTCCTACAATGAGCAGTTCTTC.

As regards this clonotype: A much more abundant neighbour one base away suggests this may be a read error. V usage is TRBV6-1 and J usage is TRBJ2-1; no reliable D call. The CDR3 loop spans 13 amino acids. The V gene's germline CDR1 is MNHNS and CDR2 SASEGT. The CDR3 DNA sequence: TGTGCCAGCACCTCCACGGAGCACAATGGGCAGTTCTTC. The encoded protein is CASTSTEHNGQFF.

Regarding this clonotype: One end of the junction is discordant with germline, which a read error may explain. The V gene is TRBV7-7, the J gene TRBJ2-3; a possible D gene is TRBD1 (6 bases). This CDR3 is built from 15 residues. Per germline, CDR1 SSHAT and CDR2 FNYEAQ (reference sequence). DNA for the CDR3: TGTGCTAGCAGCTTACAGGGTTTTAGCACAGATACGCAGTATTTT. Translation gives CASSLQGFSTDTQYF.

This clonotype showed up many times. The chain is built from TRBV27 and TRBJ2-1; the D gene is possibly TRBD2 (6 bases). CDR1 and CDR2 from the germline V gene are MNHEY and SMNVEV (reference sequence). Trimming cost V 3 bases and J 1 base, with 10 bases left between them. This CDR3 spans 15 amino acids. CDR3 in amino acids: CASSLDYRSYNEQFF. CDR3 coding DNA: TGTGCCAGCAGTTTGGACTATCGATCCTACAATGAGCAGTTCTTC.